A selection of T cell receptor beta chains follows, all from one sample in a study of blood T cell repertoires in COVID-19. Assay used: immunoSEQ multiplex PCR; TCRdb lists only in-frame clones, some missing. The profile shows about 120,000 clones, around 77% of them singletons. Sequenced sample: peripheral blood. These receptors were collected from a human donor in a cohort sampled during active COVID-19. Each CDR3 is given without its conserved first and last residue. The D gene is left open where the match is weak. Clone size, where shown, is once, few, many, or a class for clones that have expanded.

D	size	J	V	CDR3
TRBD2	NA	TRBJ2-1	TRBV11-2	ASSLGVLAVSSYNEQF
TRBD1	NA	TRBJ1-1	TRBV30	AWSRQGARGEAF
NA	NA	TRBJ2-7	TRBV5-1	ASSLTQGYEQY
NA	few	TRBJ2-2	TRBV27	ASSAPGGISRTGELF
TRBD1	NA	TRBJ2-7	TRBV27	ASRPADRVYEQY
NA	NA	TRBJ2-6	TRBV6-2/TRBV6-3	ASSRTGTGANVLT
NA	NA	TRBJ1-6	TRBV5-1	ASSFPGQGNSPLH
NA	few	TRBJ1-1	TRBV7-2	ASSFIRGPVEAF
TRBD2	once	TRBJ2-7	TRBV30	AWNSGEPPYEQY
TRBD1	NA	TRBJ1-2	TRBV27	ASSTLQGGYGYT
NA	NA	TRBJ2-3	TRBV14	ASGPNRNTDTQY
TRBD1	NA	TRBJ1-2	TRBV4-1	ASAAGTGLVGRGYT
TRBD1	few	TRBJ1-5	TRBV6-5	ASRTRTGSQPQH
NA	NA	TRBJ1-2	TRBV18	ASSPNPDDTFYGYT
NA	NA	TRBJ2-1	TRBV5-4	ASSLLFGASYNEQF
TRBD1	NA	TRBJ1-4	TRBV20-1	SASPGQVNEKLF
NA	NA	TRBJ2-7	TRBV5-4	ASSLPGEYEQY
NA	NA	TRBJ1-1	TRBV27	ASSPSGNTEAF
NA	NA	TRBJ2-6	TRBV24-1	ATLLSGANVLT
TRBD1	NA	TRBJ1-5	TRBV6-2/TRBV6-3	ASSYLDRGNQPQH
TRBD1	NA	TRBJ2-1	TRBV29-1	SSIRDSRDNEQF
NA	NA	TRBJ2-2	TRBV7-8	ASSLVFSTGELF
TRBD2	NA	TRBJ2-7	TRBV7-9	ASSLAGRVEQY
NA	NA	TRBJ1-2	TRBV7-6	ASSPEDSNYGYT
NA	NA	TRBJ2-7	TRBV7-6	ASSLRQDYEQY
NA	few	TRBJ2-7	TRBV7-9	AIPEEGRPGYEQY
NA	NA	TRBJ1-5	TRBV7-2	ASTMDRNQPQH
NA	NA	TRBJ2-7	TRBV7-9	ASSLGGGVPSSYEQY
TRBD1	NA	TRBJ1-2	TRBV6-5	ASSSFPGGASYGYT
NA	once	TRBJ1-4	TRBV6-1	ASSEGGREKLF
NA	NA	TRBJ1-2	TRBV4-1	ASSQEGTPSTGGYT
TRBD1	NA	TRBJ2-5	TRBV9	ASSAMTGRETQY
TRBD2	few	TRBJ2-7	TRBV9	ASSVAPSSGLAPYYEQY
TRBD2	NA	TRBJ2-7	TRBV14	ASSRSGGSEQY
NA	NA	TRBJ1-1	TRBV12-3/TRBV12-4	APFPADTEAF
TRBD1	NA	TRBJ1-3	TRBV11-2	ASSSRDRAIANTIY
TRBD1	NA	TRBJ1-6	TRBV10-3	AISESQGYNSPLH
TRBD1	NA	TRBJ2-7	TRBV19	ASSGQGYEQY
NA	few	TRBJ1-2	TRBV28	ASSSYGYT
TRBD1	few	TRBJ1-1	TRBV7-9	ASSPRTGTLMNTEAF
TRBD1	NA	TRBJ1-2	TRBV2	ASSEGTGDNYGYT
TRBD1	NA	TRBJ2-7	TRBV9	ASSVTGAVYEQY
NA	NA	TRBJ1-1	TRBV28	ASSFRLNTEAF
NA	NA	TRBJ1-5	TRBV2	ASSADSIRGPQH
NA	NA	TRBJ2-7	TRBV6-2/TRBV6-3	ASSSSPEQY
NA	NA	TRBJ2-7	TRBV2	ASSGRDNYEQY
TRBD1	NA	TRBJ1-2	TRBV7-9	ASSLAAGGTYGYT
TRBD1	NA	TRBJ1-2	TRBV9	ASSVGQGNYGYT
NA	once	TRBJ2-7	TRBV7-9	ASSTPERDYEQY
TRBD1	few	TRBJ1-2	TRBV28	ASSSGTGVYGYT
NA	NA	TRBJ1-1	TRBV7-2	ASSPPGGLRVGDTEAF
NA	NA	TRBJ1-5	TRBV18	ASSISGTNSNQPQH
NA	once	TRBJ2-7	TRBV28	ASSSGGSYEQY
TRBD2	NA	TRBJ2-7	TRBV6-5	ASSYSGGISYEQY
NA	NA	TRBJ1-1	TRBV10-2	ASSGTGVNTEAF
TRBD1	once	TRBJ2-7	TRBV5-1	ASSLRQGLMYEQY
TRBD1	few	TRBJ1-1	TRBV7-2	ASSWGQGLTEAF
NA	NA	TRBJ2-1	TRBV6-6	ASRPGRHNEQF